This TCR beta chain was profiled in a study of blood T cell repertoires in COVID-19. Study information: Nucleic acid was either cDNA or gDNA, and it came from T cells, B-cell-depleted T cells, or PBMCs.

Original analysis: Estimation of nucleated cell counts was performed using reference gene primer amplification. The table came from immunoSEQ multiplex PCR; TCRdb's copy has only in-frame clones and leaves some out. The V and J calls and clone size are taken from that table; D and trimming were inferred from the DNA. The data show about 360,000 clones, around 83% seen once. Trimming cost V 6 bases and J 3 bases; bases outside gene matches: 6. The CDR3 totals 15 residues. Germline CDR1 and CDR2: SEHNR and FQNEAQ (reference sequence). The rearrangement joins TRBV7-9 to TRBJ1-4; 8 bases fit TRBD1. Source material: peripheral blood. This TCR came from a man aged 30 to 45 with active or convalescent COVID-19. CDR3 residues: CASRVDRDANEKLFF. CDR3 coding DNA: TGTGCCAGCAGGGTGGACAGGGATGCTAATGAAAAACTGTTTTTT. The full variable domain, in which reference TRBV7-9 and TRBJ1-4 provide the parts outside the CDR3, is DTGVSQNPRHKITKRGQNVTFRCDPISEHNRLYWYRQTLGQGPEFLTYFQNEAQLEKSRLLSDRFSAERPKGSFSTLEIQRTEQGDSAMYLCASRVDRDANEKLFFGSGTQLSVL.